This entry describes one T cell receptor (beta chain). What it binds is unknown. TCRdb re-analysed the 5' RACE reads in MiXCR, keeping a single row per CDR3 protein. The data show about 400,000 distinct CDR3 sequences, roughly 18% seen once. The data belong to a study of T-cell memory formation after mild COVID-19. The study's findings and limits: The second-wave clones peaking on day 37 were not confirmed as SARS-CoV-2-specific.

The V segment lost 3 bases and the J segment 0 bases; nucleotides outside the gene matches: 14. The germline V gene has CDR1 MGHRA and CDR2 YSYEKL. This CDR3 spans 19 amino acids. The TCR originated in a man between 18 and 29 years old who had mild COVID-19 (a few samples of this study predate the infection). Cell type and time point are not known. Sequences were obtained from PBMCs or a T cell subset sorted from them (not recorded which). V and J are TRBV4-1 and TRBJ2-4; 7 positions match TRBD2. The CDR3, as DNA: TGCGCCAGCAGCCAGGGAGGGGCCAGGTCAACCCTAGCCAAAAACATTCAGTACTTC. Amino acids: CASSQGGARSTLAKNIQYF.